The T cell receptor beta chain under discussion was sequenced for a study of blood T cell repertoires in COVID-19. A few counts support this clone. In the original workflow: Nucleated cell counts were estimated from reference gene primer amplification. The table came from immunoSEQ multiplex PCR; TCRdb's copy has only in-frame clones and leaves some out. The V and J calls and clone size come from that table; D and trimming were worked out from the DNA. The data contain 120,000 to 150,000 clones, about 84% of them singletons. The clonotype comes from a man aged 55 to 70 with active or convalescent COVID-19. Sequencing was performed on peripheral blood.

CDR3 region: CASSLPTGGYTIYF. The DNA for the CDR3 is TGTGCCAGCAGTTTACCGACAGGGGGATACACCATATATTTT. The chain uses TRBV28 and TRBJ1-3, with 9 bases lining up with TRBD1. The length of the CDR3 is 14 residues. Per germline, CDR1 MDHEN and CDR2 SYDVKM. The V segment lost 2 bases and the J segment 8 bases; nucleotides outside the gene matches: 4.